The next 14 T cell receptor beta chains were all read from a single sample in a study of cytomegalovirus exposure and HLA in healthy donors. PCR amplification relied on 60 Vbeta primers (plus 13 Jbeta primers). Libraries were prepared by immunoSEQ multiplex PCR; TCRdb keeps only in-frame clonotypes and omits some of them. The repertoire holds 95,000 to 150,000 clones, with about 78% as singletons. Sequencing input: PBMCs. The receptors here all came from a woman aged 35 to 49 in good health and CMV-seropositive.

This clone appeared a single time. The gene calls are TRBV6-5 and TRBJ1-2; unclear D gene. The CDR3 totals 13 residues. Between the trimmed V and J ends, which lost 6 bases and 5 bases, there was a span of 13 bases. Looked up from germline, CDR1 is MNHEY and CDR2 is SVGAGI. DNA of the CDR3: TGTGCCAGCAGACCAGATGCCCCTTATGGCTACACCTTC. This encodes CASRPDAPYGYTF.

This clone was counted a single time. This chain joins TRBV7-2 and TRBJ2-3, with D maybe TRBD1 (5 bases). Germline V gene lookup returns CDR1 SGHTA and CDR2 FQGNSA. This CDR3 is built from 17 residues. V lost 5 bases, J lost 1 base, and 19 bases lay in between. CDR3 DNA sequence: TGTGCCAGCAGCGTCCGACCGGACATAGGGGGCACAGATACGCAGTATTTT. Translated, it gives CASSVRPDIGGTDTQYF.

This chain links TRBV11-2 with TRBJ2-6, with D possibly matching TRBD1 (5 bases). Germline CDR1 reads SGHAT; CDR2 reads FQNNGV. The CDR3 runs to 16 residues. Trimming removed 3 bases from V and 4 bases from J, with 13 bases in between. The CDR3 here is CASSLGPIPGANVLTF. As DNA, the CDR3 is TGTGCCAGCAGCTTGGGGCCCATACCCGGGGCCAACGTCCTGACTTTC.

J is TRBJ2-7 and V is TRBV11-1; perhaps TRBD1 as D (5 bases). CDR1 and CDR2 (germline): SGHAT, FQDESV (reference sequence). This CDR3 region has 14 residues. V gave up 1 base and J gave up 2 bases, with 9 bases separating them. CDR3 sequence reads: CASSLVGRTYEQYF. The CDR3 DNA reads as TGTGCCAGCAGCTTAGTGGGGCGCACCTACGAGCAGTACTTC.

The chain combines TRBV5-1 with TRBJ1-2; TRBD1 matches at 7 bases. Unmatched junction bases numbered 0, after V lost 1 base and J lost 3 bases. This CDR3 has 13 residues. CDR1 is SGHRS, CDR2 YFSETQ, per germline. In DNA, the CDR3 is TGCGCCAGCAGCTTGACAGGGGACTATGGCTACACCTTC. This encodes CASSLTGDYGYTF.

The chain employs TRBV7-8 and TRBJ1-2, with D uncertain. Trimming left V 4 bases short and J 0 bases short, with 3 bases between. CDR3 length: 12 residues. Germline CDR1 reads SGHVS; CDR2 reads FQNEAQ. The CDR3 is CASSSSNYGYTF. The CDR3 DNA is TGTGCCAGCAGCTCCTCTAACTATGGCTACACCTTC.

The CDR3 DNA reads as TGTGCCAGCAGCGTGGACAACCAATCCGGCGAGCAGTACTTC. Translating gives CASSVDNQSGEQYF. The V gene is TRBV7-2, the J gene TRBJ2-7; maybe TRBD1 (5 bases). V gave up 5 bases and J gave up 6 bases, with 17 bases separating them. Looked up from germline, CDR1 is SGHTA and CDR2 is FQGNSA. CDR3 length equals 14 residues.

This rearrangement joins TRBV4-3 to TRBJ2-1, with TRBD2 identical over 9 bases. The V gene end was trimmed by 3 bases and the J gene end by 4 bases; junction bases not matched to a gene: 4. Germline CDR1 LGHNA, CDR2 YSLEER. This CDR3 contains 15 residues. The CDR3 coding sequence is TGCGCCAGCAGCCACGGGACTAGCTCATACAATGAGCAGTTCTTC. It yields the protein CASSHGTSSYNEQFF.

A remark on this clone: Mismatch with germline at one junction end may stem from a read error. Here the CDR3 DNA reads TGTGCTAGCAGCCCCCGGGTTCAAGAGACCCAGTACTTC. Protein: CASSPRVQETQYF. The V call is TRBV7-7, the J call TRBJ2-5; D gene uncertain. The CDR3 is 13 amino acids. Germline lookup yields CDR1 SSHAT and CDR2 FNYEAQ (reference sequence). Based on the CDR3 plus reference TRBV7-7 and TRBJ2-5, the full variable domain is GAGVSQSPRYKVTKRGQDVTLRCDPISSHATLYWYQQALGQGPEFLTYFNYEAQPDKSGLPSDRFSAERPEGSISTLTIQRTEQRDSAMYRCASSPRVQETQYFGPGTRLLVL.

This chain uses TRBV5-4 with TRBJ2-5, with D maybe TRBD2 (5 bases). CDR1 is SGHNT and CDR2 is YYREEE in the germline V gene (reference sequence). The CDR3 runs 13 residues. V was clipped by 2 bases and J by 4 bases, with 9 bases between them. The CDR3 DNA reads as TGTGCCAGCAGCTTTGGTGGGAGAGAGACCCAGTACTTC. Its translation: CASSFGGRETQYF.

The chain joins TRBV2 to TRBJ2-1, with 12 bases fitting TRBD2. This CDR3 comprises 16 residues. The V gene's germline CDR1 is SNHLY and CDR2 FYNNEI. With V trimmed by 6 bases and J by 5 bases, 8 bases remained unmatched. The CDR3 protein is CASRAPLAGGDNEQFF. The CDR3, as DNA: TGTGCCAGCAGGGCTCCTCTAGCGGGGGGGGACAATGAGCAGTTCTTC.

The gene calls are TRBV15 and TRBJ2-1, with a tentative D call TRBD2 (7 bases). V was shortened by 1 base and J by 4 bases, with 11 bases between the two germline ends. Germline V gives CDR1 LNHNV, CDR2 YYDKDF (reference sequence). The CDR3 consists of 15 residues. The CDR3 coding sequence is TGTGCCACCAGCAGAGCGGGGGGCTCTTACAATGAGCAGTTCTTC. This codes for CATSRAGGSYNEQFF.

The chain has TRBV5-1 and TRBJ2-1, with TRBD2 matching over 12 bases. This CDR3 is 18 amino acids long. Germline values: CDR1 SGHRS, CDR2 YFSETQ. J gave up 2 bases and V 4 bases, and 10 bases lay outside the gene matches. CDR3 bases: TGCGCCAGCAGCCCAACCGCTAGGACTAGCGGGGCCTACAATGAGCAGTTCTTC. Translating gives CASSPTARTSGAYNEQFF.

This clone has only a few counts. The V gene is TRBV6-5, the J gene TRBJ1-6; tentatively, D is TRBD1 (6 bases). This CDR3 has 14 amino acids. The V end lost 6 bases, the J end lost 11 bases, and 17 bases lay between the germline ends. Germline V gives CDR1 MNHEY, CDR2 SVGAGI. The CDR3 nucleotides read TGTGCCAGCAGAATCGGACAGAACGGGACACCCCTCCACTTT. This gives the protein CASRIGQNGTPLHF.